These T cell receptor beta chains were read from a single sample in a study of cytomegalovirus exposure and HLA in healthy donors. Sequencing was performed with immunoSEQ multiplex PCR; in TCRdb, only in-frame clones are kept and a portion is missing. The table shows fewer than 120,000 clones, with less than 85% occurring only once. Sequencing used PBMCs. Receptors originate from a man aged 30-40 years in good health and CMV-seropositive. Both conserved end residues are part of each CDR3. The D gene is left open where the match is weak. Where a row states a size, it is once, few, many or the class of an expanded clone; other rows omit it.

CDR3nt	CDR3aa	j_gene	abundance	v_gene	d_gene
TGTGCCAGCAGCGTAGGGGCCGGGACAGGGGATGAAAAACTGTTTTTT	CASSVGAGTGDEKLFF	TRBJ1-4	.	TRBV9	TRBD1
TGTGCCTGGAGTGTCGGGGTGGACTATGGCTACACCTTC	CAWSVGVDYGYTF	TRBJ1-2	.	TRBV30	.
TGCGCCAGCAGAACCTTGGGCAGTAACTCCTACGAGCAGTACTTC	CASRTLGSNSYEQYF	TRBJ2-7	.	TRBV5-1	.
TGTGCCAGCTCACCACAGGAGGGCCCGGGGGACAACACCATATATTTT	CASSPQEGPGDNTIYF	TRBJ1-3	.	TRBV18	.
TGTGCCAGCAGTTTCGGCGGGACCCAGTACTTC	CASSFGGTQYF	TRBJ2-5	.	TRBV27	.
TGTGCCAGCAGTTTGGGTTCAGGAATTTCACCCCTCCACTTT	CASSLGSGISPLHF	TRBJ1-6	.	TRBV27	.
TGCGCCAGCAGCCAAGGACAGGTGGTCTCTGGGGCCAACGTCCTGACTTTC	CASSQGQVVSGANVLTF	TRBJ2-6	few	TRBV4-3	.
TGTGCCAGTAGTCCGGGACAGGGCACAGATACGCAGTATTTT	CASSPGQGTDTQYF	TRBJ2-3	few	TRBV19	TRBD1
TGTGCCAGCAGCTCGGACGGGAAGTCGCCCCAGCATTTT	CASSSDGKSPQHF	TRBJ1-5	.	TRBV7-9	.
TGTGCCAGCAGCCAAGCGGCGGGGGGAGGCACAGATACGCAGTATTTT	CASSQAAGGGTDTQYF	TRBJ2-3	.	TRBV7-6	TRBD2
TGTGCCAGCAGTTTTTCACCTAGCGGGGGGGGAATGGATACGCAGTATTTT	CASSFSPSGGGMDTQYF	TRBJ2-3	.	TRBV28	TRBD2
TGCGCCAGCAGCGCAGCCGGGACAGACCCTAATGAGCAGTTCTTC	CASSAAGTDPNEQFF	TRBJ2-1	.	TRBV5-1	TRBD1
TGTGCCAGCACCTCAAGGGGGCAGAATGGCTACACCTTC	CASTSRGQNGYTF	TRBJ1-2	.	TRBV27	TRBD1
TGTGCTAGTGGTTTGGTACGTTACAGCCTAGCCAAAAACATTCAGTACTTC	CASGLVRYSLAKNIQYF	TRBJ2-4	.	TRBV12-5	.
TGTGCCAGCAGATCCGGGACAGGGAGCGCCGGGGAGCTGTTTTTT	CASRSGTGSAGELFF	TRBJ2-2	.	TRBV6-1	TRBD1
TGTGCCAGCACTGGCACAGATACGCAGTATTTT	CASTGTDTQYF	TRBJ2-3	.	TRBV6-5	.
TGTGCCAGCAGCTTAGATCCCTCTCTAGCGCATAGCTCCTACGAGCAGTACTTC	CASSLDPSLAHSSYEQYF	TRBJ2-7	.	TRBV11-2	.
TGCGCCAGCAGCCCCGGGGAGACCCAGTACTTC	CASSPGETQYF	TRBJ2-5	.	TRBV5-1	.
TGTGCCAGCAGACAGACTACCGGGACAGAAAACTATGGCTACACCTTC	CASRQTTGTENYGYTF	TRBJ1-2	.	TRBV5-4	TRBD1
TGTGCCAGCAGCTCCACGGGAGGGAGTGGCTCACCCCTCCACTTT	CASSSTGGSGSPLHF	TRBJ1-6	few	TRBV7-2	.
TGTGCCAGCAGCGTCCCCACAGGGGAAAATGAAAAACTGTTTTTT	CASSVPTGENEKLFF	TRBJ1-4	once	TRBV6-6	TRBD1
TGCAGCGTTGATCCGGGAAGGACTGAAGCTTTCTTT	CSVDPGRTEAFF	TRBJ1-1	.	TRBV29-1	.
TGTGCCAGTTCGGACAGGGAAAATGAAAAACTGTTTTTT	CASSDRENEKLFF	TRBJ1-4	.	TRBV19	TRBD1
TGCGCCAGCAGCCTCGACAGTAACTATGGCTACACCTTC	CASSLDSNYGYTF	TRBJ1-2	.	TRBV4-1	.
TGTGCCAGCAGCTTGCGGCAGGGGAACTATGGCTACACCTTC	CASSLRQGNYGYTF	TRBJ1-2	.	TRBV5-4	.
TGTGCCAGCAGTTACGGTTCCCGGAATGAGCAGTTCTTC	CASSYGSRNEQFF	TRBJ2-1	.	TRBV6-5	.
TGTGCCACCAGCAGAGATACGGGGACCCAGTACTTC	CATSRDTGTQYF	TRBJ2-5	few	TRBV15	.
TGTGCCATCAGTGAGTCCCGGACACGCGCCCTGGACAATGAGCAGTTCTTC	CAISESRTRALDNEQFF	TRBJ2-1	.	TRBV10-3	.
TGTGCCAGCAGCCCGGGACAGATGAACACTGAAGCTTTCTTT	CASSPGQMNTEAFF	TRBJ1-1	.	TRBV7-9	TRBD1
TGTGCCAGCAGCCAAGATCAGGGGGCGAGCGGCTACACCTTC	CASSQDQGASGYTF	TRBJ1-2	.	TRBV4-2	TRBD1
TGTGCCAGCAGTTACGGGCCCACTGAAGCTTTCTTT	CASSYGPTEAFF	TRBJ1-1	.	TRBV6-5	.
TGTGCCAGCAGCTTGGGAGGCAGATCGGGCGAGCAGTACTTC	CASSLGGRSGEQYF	TRBJ2-7	.	TRBV5-6	.
TGCAGCGTTGAAGAAACAAACGCTGGAAACACCATATATTTT	CSVEETNAGNTIYF	TRBJ1-3	few	TRBV29-1	.
TGTGCCAGCAGCTTCGGTGGGGGACAACATTACGAGCAGTACTTC	CASSFGGGQHYEQYF	TRBJ2-7	.	TRBV11-2	.
TGTACCCACCCCGGGACAGGGGGTGGCAATCAGCCCCAGCATTTT	CTHPGTGGGNQPQHF	TRBJ1-5	.	TRBV5-3	TRBD1
TGTGCCACCACAAGCTCCTACGAGCAGTACTTC	CATTSSYEQYF	TRBJ2-7	.	TRBV10-3	.
TGTGCCTGGAGTGCGGAGGATAATTCACCCCTCCACTTT	CAWSAEDNSPLHF	TRBJ1-6	.	TRBV30	.
TGTGCCAGCGGGCAGGGGAAGTACGAGCAGTACTTC	CASGQGKYEQYF	TRBJ2-7	.	TRBV19	.
TGTGCCAGCAGTCCAGTTGGGCATAATTCACCCCTCCACTTT	CASSPVGHNSPLHF	TRBJ1-6	.	TRBV27	.
TGTGCCAGCGGACACCCCTACGAGCAGTACTTC	CASGHPYEQYF	TRBJ2-7	.	TRBV6-1	.
TGTGCCACCAGCAGAGCTAGAATCCGAACGGTGCAAGAGACCCAGTACTTC	CATSRARIRTVQETQYF	TRBJ2-5	few	TRBV15	.